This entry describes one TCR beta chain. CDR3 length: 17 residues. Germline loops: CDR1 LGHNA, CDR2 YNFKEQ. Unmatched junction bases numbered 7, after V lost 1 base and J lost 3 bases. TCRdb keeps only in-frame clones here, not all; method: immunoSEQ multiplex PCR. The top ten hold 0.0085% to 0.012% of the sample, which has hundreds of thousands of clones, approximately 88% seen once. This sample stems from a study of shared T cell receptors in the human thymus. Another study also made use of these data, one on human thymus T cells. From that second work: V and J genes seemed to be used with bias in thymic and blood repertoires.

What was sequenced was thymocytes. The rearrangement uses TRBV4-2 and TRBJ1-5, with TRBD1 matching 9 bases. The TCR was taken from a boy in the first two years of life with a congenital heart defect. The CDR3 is CASSQAGRQGVNQPQHF. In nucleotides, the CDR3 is TGTGCCAGCAGCCAAGCGGGGAGACAGGGGGTCAATCAGCCCCAGCATTTT.